The rows below give T cell receptor beta chains drawn from one sample of a study of vaccination and CD4 T cells after COVID-19. The antigens these receptors bind are not known. TCRdb analysed the PCR reads with MiXCR anew, one entry per CDR3 protein. The sample lists about 20,000 distinct CDR3 sequences; approximately 49% were seen once. The sequencing input was CD4+ T cells from blood, cultured in vitro. These receptors were taken from a human donor who had recovered from COVID-19. Each CDR3 is given without its conserved first and last residue.

V gene	J gene	CDR3 length	CDR3 protein
TRBV10-1	TRBJ2-3	11	ASSDSVQDTQY
TRBV7-3	TRBJ1-1	12	ASSSLSGTVEAF
TRBV5-8	TRBJ1-5	13	ASSQDGHSNQPQH
TRBV27	TRBJ1-1	12	ASSLGQGGTEAF
TRBV24-1	TRBJ2-5	14	ATSDLMAGPGETQY
TRBV12-3/TRBV12-4	TRBJ1-5	12	ASSLGMGEQPQH
TRBV12-3/TRBV12-4	TRBJ1-2	11	ASSLGPNYGYT
TRBV12-5	TRBJ2-3	10	ASGTDADTQY
TRBV19	TRBJ2-7	12	ASSRRQGMDEQY
TRBV6-2/TRBV6-3	TRBJ1-2	13	ASSYRGGRNYGYT
TRBV7-9	TRBJ2-5	11	ASSFTNQETQY
TRBV11-3	TRBJ2-7	11	ASSSGLVREQY
TRBV5-1	TRBJ2-5	13	ASSFSGARQETQY
TRBV7-8	TRBJ2-2	14	ASSPRTGGADGELF
TRBV12-3/TRBV12-4	TRBJ2-5	12	ASSSTTGGETQY
TRBV24-1	TRBJ1-5	13	ATSAGENDNQPQH
TRBV23-1	TRBJ1-2	16	ASSPHSRGRQANYGYT
TRBV19	TRBJ1-2	15	ASSTTGNGYANYGYT
TRBV11-2	TRBJ2-1	11	ASSWAAYNEQF
TRBV18	TRBJ1-1	12	ASSPPGVGTEAF
TRBV19	TRBJ1-1	12	ASRSQGVYTEAF
TRBV20-1	TRBJ1-5	12	SARDAGSGQPQH
TRBV6-2/TRBV6-3	TRBJ2-1	13	ASTETPRLAVEQF
TRBV21-1	TRBJ2-2	12	ASIGEANTGELF
TRBV10-1	TRBJ1-1	10	ASSERNTEAF
TRBV20-1	TRBJ1-4	10	SAGTVNEKLF
TRBV18	TRBJ2-2	14	ASSPAGQGATGELF
TRBV20-1	TRBJ1-5	14	SARDGVRGTSQPQH